Listed below are T cell receptor beta chains from one sample, sequenced in a study of CD8 T cells in ankylosing spondylitis. TCRdb ran MiXCR on the 5' RACE reads and lists one entry per CDR3 protein. The data show around 770,000 distinct CDR3 sequences, roughly 19% seen once. The source material was blood, either unsorted or a sorted T cell fraction (not recorded which). These receptors were obtained from a male donor with ankylosing spondylitis. CDR3s include the opening cysteine and the closing phenylalanine or tryptophan. Fields, in order: D gene, CDR3 length, J gene, clone size, V gene, CDR3 protein, CDR3 DNA. The D gene is left open where the match is weak. The listing skips clone size in some rows; elsewhere it reads once, few, many or a size class.

TRBD1 13 TRBJ1-1 NA TRBV12-5 CASGQGANTEAFF TGTGCTAGCGGACAGGGAGCGAACACTGAAGCTTTCTTT
TRBD1 14 TRBJ1-5 NA TRBV12-3/TRBV12-4 CASSSTGAWQPQHF TGTGCCAGCAGCTCGACAGGGGCCTGGCAGCCCCAGCATTTT
NA 13 TRBJ1-1 NA TRBV5-1 CASSPGQYTEAFF TGCGCCAGCAGCCCAGGACAGTACACTGAAGCTTTCTTT
TRBD1 13 TRBJ1-5 NA TRBV20-1 CSASTGGNQPQHF TGCAGTGCTAGTACAGGGGGCAATCAGCCCCAGCATTTT
NA 15 TRBJ2-3 NA TRBV7-3 CASSRGWDWTDTQYF TGTGCCAGCAGCCGAGGGTGGGATTGGACAGATACGCAGTATTTT
TRBD2 16 TRBJ2-7 NA TRBV6-2/TRBV6-3 CASSPTSGDISYEQYF TGTGCCAGCAGTCCTACTAGCGGGGACATCTCCTACGAGCAGTACTTC
NA 15 TRBJ1-4 many TRBV6-5 CASSYSIRAGEKLFF TGTGCCAGCAGTTACTCGATCAGAGCGGGTGAAAAACTGTTTTTT
NA 15 TRBJ2-2 once TRBV20-1 CSVPLPGRNTGELFF TGCAGTGTCCCCCTCCCGGGCCGAAACACCGGGGAGCTGTTTTTT
NA 15 TRBJ1-1 NA TRBV7-9 CASSFTGAPNTEAFF TGTGCCAGCAGCTTCACTGGGGCCCCGAACACTGAAGCTTTCTTT
TRBD2 14 TRBJ2-3 NA TRBV5-1 CASTGRDVTDTQYF TGCGCCAGCACGGGGAGGGACGTCACAGATACGCAGTATTTT
NA 15 TRBJ1-2 few TRBV5-5 CASSQTSTSNYGYTF TGTGCCAGCAGCCAAACATCGACATCCAACTATGGCTACACCTTC
TRBD2 15 TRBJ2-1 few TRBV29-1 CSVPSSGSPYNEQFF TGCAGCGTTCCTTCTAGCGGGAGCCCCTACAATGAGCAGTTCTTC
NA 14 TRBJ2-7 few TRBV20-1 CSALGSGTTYEQYF TGCAGTGCCTTAGGGTCAGGGACCACCTACGAGCAGTACTTC